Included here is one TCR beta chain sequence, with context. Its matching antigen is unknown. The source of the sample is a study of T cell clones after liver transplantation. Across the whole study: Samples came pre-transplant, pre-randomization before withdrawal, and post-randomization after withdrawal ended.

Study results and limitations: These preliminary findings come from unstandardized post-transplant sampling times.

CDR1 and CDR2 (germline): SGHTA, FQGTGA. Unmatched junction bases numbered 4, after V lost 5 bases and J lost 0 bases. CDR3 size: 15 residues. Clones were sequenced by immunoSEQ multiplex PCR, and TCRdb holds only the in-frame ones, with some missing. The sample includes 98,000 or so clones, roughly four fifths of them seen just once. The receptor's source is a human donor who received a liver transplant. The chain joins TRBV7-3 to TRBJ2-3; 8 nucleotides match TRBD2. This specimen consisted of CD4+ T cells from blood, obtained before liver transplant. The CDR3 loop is CASSPTSESTDTQYF. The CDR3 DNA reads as TGTGCCAGCAGCCCGACTAGCGAGAGCACAGATACGCAGTATTTT.